The rows below give T cell receptor beta chains drawn from one sample of a study of OX40 agonist ivuxolimab in advanced cancers. The method was immunoSEQ multiplex PCR; TCRdb's version includes in-frame clones alone and lacks a portion of them. The table lists 100,000 to 110,000 clones, about 91% of them singletons. This specimen was CD4+ or CD8+ T cells sorted from blood, taken in a trial of the OX40 agonist ivuxolimab. The receptors were gathered from an adult with an advanced solid tumor such as melanoma, head and neck, liver or kidney cancer. Both conserved end residues are part of each CDR3. Fields, in order: CDR3 length, clone size, J gene, V gene, D gene, CDR3 DNA, CDR3 protein. D genes are given only for firm matches. Size tells how often a clone was seen (once, few, many) or the class of an expanded clone, and some rows leave it out.

>15|once|TRBJ1-1|TRBV5-1|.
TGCGCCAGCAGCTTGTGGGCAGGAGTGAACACTGAAGCTTTCTTT
CASSLWAGVNTEAFF
>17|.|TRBJ2-1|TRBV28|.
TGTGCCAGCAGTTCGGATACCAGGGGCTTCTCCTACAATGAGCAGTTCTTC
CASSSDTRGFSYNEQFF
>13|.|TRBJ2-1|TRBV7-8|.
TGTGCCAGCAGCTTAAGGGCGGACCAAAGGAGTATCTTC
CASSLRADQRSIF
>14|.|TRBJ1-3|TRBV11-2|.
TGTGCCAGCAGCTTCTGGGCTGATGGAAACACCATATATTTT
CASSFWADGNTIYF
>14|.|TRBJ2-5|TRBV7-2|TRBD2
TGTGCCAGCAGCGACGATGCTAGCGGGAGGGTGCAGTACTTC
CASSDDASGRVQYF
>16|.|TRBJ2-3|TRBV5-1|TRBD2
TGCGCCAGCAGCTTGGGGAGCGGGGCCTACACAGATACGCAGTATTTT
CASSLGSGAYTDTQYF
>11|.|TRBJ2-1|TRBV7-2|.
TGTGCCAGCAGCTTTCTCAATGAGCAGTTCTTC
CASSFLNEQFF
>14|.|TRBJ2-7|TRBV7-2|.
TGTGCCAGCAGCTCCCCACACCGAGCCTGGGAGCAGTACTTC
CASSSPHRAWEQYF
>14|.|TRBJ2-5|TRBV5-1|.
TGCGCCAGCAGCTTGGACCCCCTCCAAGAGACCCAGTACTTC
CASSLDPLQETQYF
>12|.|TRBJ1-1|TRBV19|.
TGTGCCAGTAGGAGGACAGCTTCAGAAGCTTTCTTT
CASRRTASEAFF
>16|.|TRBJ2-6|TRBV7-9|.
TGTGCCAGCAGCTTAGTCCAGAGCTCTGGGGCCAACGTCCTGACTTTC
CASSLVQSSGANVLTF
>15|.|TRBJ2-3|TRBV5-4|TRBD1
TGTGCCAGCAGCCATACAGGGGGCAGGGTAGATACGCAGTATTTT
CASSHTGGRVDTQYF
>13|.|TRBJ2-7|TRBV14|.
TGTGCCAGCAGCCAAGATGGCCCCTACGAGCAGTACTTC
CASSQDGPYEQYF
>14|.|TRBJ1-2|TRBV7-2|.
TGTGCCAGCAGCTTACGCGGCAAGAACTATGGCTACACCTTC
CASSLRGKNYGYTF
>13|.|TRBJ1-1|TRBV2|.
TGTGCCAGCAGTGTTGACACGAACACTGAAGCTTTCTTT
CASSVDTNTEAFF
>18|few|TRBJ2-1|TRBV4-3|TRBD2
TGCGCCAGCAGCCAAGTTGTGGCCGGGACTAGCGGTAACAATGAGCAGTTCTTC
CASSQVVAGTSGNNEQFF
>17|.|TRBJ2-5|TRBV4-3|.
TGCGCCAGCAGCCAAGAGAGTCCGCGGGGCGCTGCTGGGACCCAGTACTTC
CASSQESPRGAAGTQYF
>11|.|TRBJ2-5|TRBV18|.
TGTGCCAGCTCGAAGGAAGAGACCCAGTACTTC
CASSKEETQYF
>13|.|TRBJ2-6|TRBV25-1|.
TGTGCCACCCTCTTCTCTGGGGCCAACGTCCTGACTTTC
CATLFSGANVLTF
>15|.|TRBJ1-4|TRBV19|.
TGTGCCAGTAGTACCGGGAGGGTGTCTAATGAAAAACTGTTTTTT
CASSTGRVSNEKLFF
>11|.|TRBJ2-5|TRBV30|.
TGTGCCTGGAGTGTAGGAGAGACCCAGTACTTC
CAWSVGETQYF